This T cell receptor (beta chain) was captured in a study of blood T cell repertoires in COVID-19. About the study: Sites across the United States, Italy and Spain contributed samples from acute and convalescent COVID-19. Nucleic acid was either cDNA or gDNA, and it came from T cells, B-cell-depleted T cells, or PBMCs.

Study processing details: For nucleated cells, counts were estimated from reference gene primer amplification. The repertoire was sequenced with immunoSEQ multiplex PCR; TCRdb's copy has only in-frame clones and lacks some. The V and J calls and clone size were taken over from that table, and D and trimming were inferred from the DNA. The sample carries 210,000 or so clones, about 88% recorded once. Germline CDR1 reads LNHDA; CDR2 reads SQIVND (reference sequence). Trimming took off 0 bases at V and 6 bases at J, with 17 bases between the two ends. The CDR3 spans 17 residues. The genes are TRBV19 and TRBJ2-2, with TRBD1 as a possible D gene (6 bases). Sequenced input: peripheral blood. The TCR sequence derives from a woman aged 40 to 50 who had recovered from COVID-19. The CDR3 DNA is TGTGCCAGTAGTATAGATCTAGGGGGAATCGTCTCCGGGGAGCTGTTTTTT. This sequence encodes CASSIDLGGIVSGELFF. Looking up the rest from reference TRBV19 and TRBJ2-2 gives the full variable domain: DGGITQSPKYLFRKEGQNVTLSCEQNLNHDAMYWYRQDPGQGLRLIYYSQIVNDFQKGDIAEGYSVSREKKESFPLTVTSAQKNPTAFYLCASSIDLGGIVSGELFFGEGSRLTVL.